This T cell receptor (beta chain) was found in a study of blood T cell repertoires in COVID-19. The germline V gene has CDR1 MDHEN and CDR2 SYDVKM. The CDR3 runs to 15 residues. V was clipped by 5 bases and J by 5 bases; unmatched bases: 10. Sequenced by immunoSEQ multiplex PCR; TCRdb stores in-frame clones only, minus some. The sample yields 120,000 or so clones, roughly four fifths seen once. This sequence originates from a woman aged 45-60 years with acute or convalescent COVID-19. This sequence joins TRBV28 and TRBJ1-1, with 8 bases fitting TRBD1. Material for sequencing was peripheral blood. CDR3 loop: CASSPTGQGWTEAFF. In nucleotides, the CDR3 is TGTGCCAGCAGTCCAACCGGACAGGGATGGACTGAAGCTTTCTTT.